Below, one T cell receptor beta chain is given with its context. The antigen remains undetermined. The CDR3 loop spans 15 amino acids. The germline CDR1 and CDR2 sequences are LGHNA and YSLEER. The V and J ends lost 0 bases and 3 bases respectively, with 11 bases between them. A multiplex PCR was run with 60 Vbeta primers and 13 Jbeta primers. Only in-frame clones appear in the TCRdb table, and some are missing; sequencing was by immunoSEQ multiplex PCR. In the table there are around 140,000 clones, 73% of which are singletons. The sample comes from a study of cytomegalovirus exposure and HLA in healthy donors. Looking at the study overall: The study's early data release held about 85 million unique TCRs from HLA-typed donors. Overall study findings and caveats: While the bulk of TCR sequences proved rare, some public TCRs turned up in many donors. The study had only CMV serostatus as immune exposure information. Relative to the 666-donor mean, N-insertions were reportedly fewer in an Asian-associated ancestry cluster in a later analysis.

The sequence derives from a young woman in good health and CMV-seronegative. J is TRBJ2-5 and V is TRBV4-3; weak D call: TRBD2 (6 bases). Sample: PBMCs. The CDR3, as DNA: TGCGCCAGCAGCCAAGATGTCGGGGGAGAAGAGACCCAGTACTTC. Translation gives CASSQDVGGEETQYF.